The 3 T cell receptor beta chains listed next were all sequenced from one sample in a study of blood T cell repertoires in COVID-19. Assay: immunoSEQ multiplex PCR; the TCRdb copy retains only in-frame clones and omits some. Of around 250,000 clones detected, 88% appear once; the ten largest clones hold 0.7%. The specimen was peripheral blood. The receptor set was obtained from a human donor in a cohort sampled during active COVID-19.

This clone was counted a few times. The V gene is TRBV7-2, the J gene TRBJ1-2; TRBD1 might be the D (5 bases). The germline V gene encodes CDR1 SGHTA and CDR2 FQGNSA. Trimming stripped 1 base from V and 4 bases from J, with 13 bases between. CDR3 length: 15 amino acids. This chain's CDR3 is CASSLEAGRSYGYTF. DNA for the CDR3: TGTGCCAGCAGCTTAGAGGCAGGGAGGAGCTATGGCTACACCTTC.

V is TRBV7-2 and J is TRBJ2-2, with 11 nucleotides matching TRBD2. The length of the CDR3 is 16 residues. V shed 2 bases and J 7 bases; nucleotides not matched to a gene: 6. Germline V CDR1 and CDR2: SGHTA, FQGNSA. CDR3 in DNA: TGTGCCAGCAGCTTAAGTGTAGCGGGGGGGCACGGGGAGCTGTTTTTT. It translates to CASSLSVAGGHGELFF.

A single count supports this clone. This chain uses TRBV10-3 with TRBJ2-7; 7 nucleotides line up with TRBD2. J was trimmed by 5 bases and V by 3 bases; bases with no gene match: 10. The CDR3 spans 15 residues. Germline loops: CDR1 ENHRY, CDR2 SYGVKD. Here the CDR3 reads CAISDLRGRAHEQYF. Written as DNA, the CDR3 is TGTGCCATCAGTGACCTACGAGGGAGGGCCCACGAGCAGTACTTC.